This T cell receptor beta chain is drawn from a study of T cells in women clearing cervical HPV infection. About the research overall: Women with histologically confirmed HPV16-related CIN3 or worse, 2 with invasive cancer, served as cases. Case blood drawn at lesion detection; control blood after infection cleared.

The repertoire was sequenced with immunoSEQ multiplex PCR; TCRdb's copy has only in-frame clones and lacks some. There are about 22,000 clones in the sample, with approximately 3.5% held by the top ten. Study-level results: CIN3+ cases had significantly higher TCR repertoire richness than controls, but evenness did not differ. It is unknown whether associations predate infection; no effector/memory or HPV-specific sorting.

To note about this clone: What it recognizes is unknown. The CDR3 goes on 3 residues after the read ends, and that part is filled in from the germline J gene.

The CDR3 length is 14 residues. Trimming removed 3 bases from V and 3 bases from J, with 14 bases in between. Germline V gene data show CDR1 as DFQATT and CDR2 as SNEGSKA (reference sequence). This sequence was found in a woman aged 18-70 years with a cervical HPV16 infection that either progressed to CIN3+ or cleared (not recorded which). The chain joins TRBV20-1 to TRBJ1-2, with unresolved D. The sample consisted of blood buffy coat. CDR3 amino acids: CSASQAPGYYGYTF. The CDR3 DNA, read in part, is TGCAGTGCTAGCCAGGCCCCAGGATACTATGGC.